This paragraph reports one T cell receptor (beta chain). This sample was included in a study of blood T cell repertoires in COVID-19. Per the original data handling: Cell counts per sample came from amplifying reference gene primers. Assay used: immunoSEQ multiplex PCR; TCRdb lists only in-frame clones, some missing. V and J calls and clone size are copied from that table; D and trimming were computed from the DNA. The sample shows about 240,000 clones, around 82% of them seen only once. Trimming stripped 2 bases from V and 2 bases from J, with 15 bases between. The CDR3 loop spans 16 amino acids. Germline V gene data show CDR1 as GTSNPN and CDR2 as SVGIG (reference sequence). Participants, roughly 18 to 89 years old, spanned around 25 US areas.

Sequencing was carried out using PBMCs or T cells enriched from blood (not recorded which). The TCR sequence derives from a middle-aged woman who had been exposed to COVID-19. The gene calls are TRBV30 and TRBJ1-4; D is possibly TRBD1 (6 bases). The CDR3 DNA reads TGTGCCTGGAGTCCAGGGGTTGTTACGACTAATGAAAAACTGTTTTTT. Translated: CAWSPGVVTTNEKLFF.